This paragraph reports one T cell receptor beta chain. Its target is unknown. As to time point: after preoperative PTX-NDP chemotherapy. Patients received paclitaxel-nedaplatin as preoperative chemotherapy before surgery. The CDR3 spans 14 residues. Germline CDR1 MNHNS, CDR2 SASEGT. V was shortened by 2 bases and J by 1 base, with 6 bases between the two germline ends. This sample is part of a study of esophageal squamous cell carcinoma under preoperative chemotherapy. Study background: Samples included peripheral blood T cells as well as tumor-infiltrating lymphocytes. Study results and limitations: Clonal contraction, more than amplification, hit abundant clones after paclitaxel-nedaplatin.

From the PCR reads, TCRdb called clonotypes with MiXCR, one entry per CDR3 protein. In the table there are 30,000 to 35,000 distinct CDR3 sequences, 52% of which are singletons. This TCR derives from a human donor with esophageal squamous cell carcinoma. The donor label of this sample is uncertain. The specimen was obtained from a patient given preoperative chemotherapy. This chain joins TRBV6-1 and TRBJ2-4; D is undetermined. The CDR3 loop is CASSEFIAKNIQYF. Here the CDR3 DNA reads TGTGCCAGCAGTGAATTTATTGCCAAAAACATTCAGTACTTC.